This is a list of T cell receptor beta chains from one sample in a study of graft-versus-host responses after intestinal transplantation. Data came from immunoSEQ multiplex PCR; TCRdb stores just in-frame clones and leaves some out. Here the sample spans 85,000 to 100,000 clones, around 90% being singletons. For these receptors, no antigen is known. Sequenced here: unstimulated CD4+ T cells sorted from spleen or lymph node cells, sampled before intestinal transplant. The receptors here all came from a human donor who received an intestinal transplant. CDR3s include the opening cysteine and the closing phenylalanine or tryptophan. Each record gives: J gene, V gene, D gene, clone size, CDR3 protein, CDR3 DNA. D genes are given only for firm matches. A row's size may be missing; if present it is once, few, many or a size class.

J: TRBJ2-7; V: TRBV10-2; D: TRBD1; size: once; CDR3: CASSRDRYDEQYF; DNA: TGCGCCAGCAGTCGGGACAGGTACGACGAGCAGTACTTC
J: TRBJ1-4; V: TRBV29-1; D: TRBD1; size: -; CDR3: CSPRQGACEKLFF; DNA: TGCAGCCCCCGACAGGGGGCCTGTGAAAAACTGTTTTTT
J: TRBJ2-1; V: TRBV29-1; D: TRBD2; size: -; CDR3: CSVERRRSGRGNEQFF; DNA: TGCAGCGTTGAACGCCGGAGAAGCGGGAGGGGCAATGAGCAGTTCTTC
J: TRBJ2-5; V: TRBV6-6; D: TRBD2; size: -; CDR3: CASSYSGLAGGETQYF; DNA: TGTGCCAGCAGTTACTCTGGACTAGCGGGCGGGGAGACCCAGTACTTC
J: TRBJ2-1; V: TRBV21-1; D: -; size: -; CDR3: CASSKAGTRSYNEQFF; DNA: TGTGCCAGCAGCAAGGCGGGGACTAGGAGCTACAATGAGCAGTTCTTC
J: TRBJ1-1; V: TRBV4-2; D: -; size: -; CDR3: CASSQDRGWRTEAFF; DNA: TGTGCCAGCAGCCAAGATCGGGGTTGGCGGACTGAAGCTTTCTTT
J: TRBJ2-5; V: TRBV6-5; D: -; size: -; CDR3: CASSYGGAAKTQYF; DNA: TGTGCCAGCAGTTACGGCGGAGCGGCGAAGACCCAGTACTTC
J: TRBJ2-1; V: TRBV7-2; D: TRBD1; size: -; CDR3: CASSGDRVSNEQFF; DNA: TGTGCCAGCAGCGGGGACAGGGTCAGCAATGAGCAGTTCTTC
J: TRBJ2-1; V: TRBV7-2; D: -; size: -; CDR3: CASSFGQNNEQFF; DNA: TGTGCCAGCAGCTTTGGACAAAACAATGAGCAGTTCTTC
J: TRBJ1-3; V: TRBV2; D: -; size: few; CDR3: CASSATTGSGNTIYF; DNA: TGTGCCAGCAGTGCGACAACAGGATCTGGAAACACCATATATTTT
J: TRBJ1-3; V: TRBV4-3; D: -; size: once; CDR3: CASSHLAVSSGNTIYF; DNA: TGCGCCAGCAGCCATTTAGCAGTGTCCTCTGGAAACACCATATATTTT
J: TRBJ1-1; V: TRBV2; D: -; size: -; CDR3: CASATHAPGCAF; DNA: TGTGCCAGCGCAACCCACGCCCCGGGGTGCGCTTTT
J: TRBJ2-2; V: TRBV7-9; D: -; size: once; CDR3: CASSPGVTVNTGELFF; DNA: TGTGCCAGCAGCCCAGGCGTGACAGTCAACACCGGGGAGCTGTTTTTT
J: TRBJ2-3; V: TRBV2; D: -; size: few; CDR3: CARSTGTVQYF; DNA: TGTGCCAGATCTACCGGGACTGTGCAGTATTTT
J: TRBJ2-7; V: TRBV18; D: -; size: -; CDR3: CASSLRDIYEQYF; DNA: TGTGCCAGCTCACTACGGGACATCTACGAGCAGTACTTC
J: TRBJ2-7; V: TRBV5-1; D: TRBD2; size: -; CDR3: CASSLATSVNEQYF; DNA: TGCGCCAGCAGCTTGGCCACTAGCGTCAACGAGCAGTACTTC
J: TRBJ2-3; V: TRBV7-2; D: -; size: -; CDR3: CASSPTTDTQYF; DNA: TGTGCCAGCAGCCCTACCACAGATACGCAGTATTTT
J: TRBJ2-7; V: TRBV15; D: TRBD2; size: once; CDR3: CATSRDLGIAGITYEQYF; DNA: TGTGCCACCAGCAGAGATCTCGGTATAGCGGGAATTACGTACGAGCAGTACTTC
J: TRBJ2-1; V: TRBV7-2; D: -; size: -; CDR3: CASSSSGYSYNEQFF; DNA: TGTGCCAGCAGTTCTAGTGGGTATTCCTACAATGAGCAGTTCTTC
J: TRBJ2-3; V: TRBV4-1; D: TRBD1; size: -; CDR3: CASSQAGTGRGDTQYF; DNA: TGCGCCAGCAGCCAAGCCGGGACAGGGAGAGGAGATACGCAGTATTTT
J: TRBJ1-5; V: TRBV5-8; D: -; size: -; CDR3: CASSLGRLRNQPQHF; DNA: TGTGCCAGCAGCTTGGGGCGGCTTAGGAATCAGCCCCAGCATTTT
J: TRBJ1-2; V: TRBV9; D: -; size: -; CDR3: CASSVGSHPYGYTF; DNA: TGTGCCAGCAGCGTAGGTTCCCATCCCTATGGCTACACCTTC
J: TRBJ1-1; V: TRBV11-2; D: -; size: -; CDR3: CASSYAGESAFF; DNA: TGTGCCAGCAGCTATGCAGGGGAATCGGCTTTCTTT
J: TRBJ1-2; V: TRBV7-8; D: -; size: -; CDR3: CASSSRTTRPQGYTF; DNA: TGTGCCAGCAGCTCTCGGACAACGAGGCCTCAAGGCTACACCTTC
J: TRBJ1-3; V: TRBV6-5; D: -; size: -; CDR3: CASSKTRVSGNTIYF; DNA: TGTGCCAGCAGCAAGACAAGAGTCTCTGGAAACACCATATATTTT
J: TRBJ1-2; V: TRBV28; D: TRBD1; size: -; CDR3: CASSLRVTGNYGYTF; DNA: TGTGCCAGCAGTTTAAGAGTGACAGGGAACTATGGCTACACCTTC
J: TRBJ2-1; V: TRBV4-1; D: -; size: -; CDR3: CASSQDQARLNEQFF; DNA: TGCGCCAGCAGCCAAGATCAAGCCCGACTCAATGAGCAGTTCTTC
J: TRBJ2-7; V: TRBV30; D: TRBD1; size: -; CDR3: CAFRDRELSEQYF; DNA: TGTGCCTTTCGGGACAGGGAATTAAGCGAGCAGTACTTC
J: TRBJ2-7; V: TRBV6-1; D: TRBD2; size: -; CDR3: CASSIAGDYSYEQYF; DNA: TGTGCCAGCAGTATAGCGGGAGACTACTCCTACGAGCAGTACTTC
J: TRBJ2-2; V: TRBV11-3; D: -; size: -; CDR3: CASSLRAGELFF; DNA: TGTGCCAGCAGTTTGAGGGCCGGGGAGCTGTTTTTT
J: TRBJ2-7; V: TRBV9; D: TRBD2; size: once; CDR3: CASSSSGSSYEQYF; DNA: TGTGCCAGCAGCTCTAGCGGGAGCTCCTACGAGCAGTACTTC
J: TRBJ2-1; V: TRBV9; D: TRBD2; size: -; CDR3: CASSAASGRANEQFF; DNA: TGTGCCAGCAGCGCCGCTAGCGGGAGGGCCAATGAGCAGTTCTTC
J: TRBJ1-1; V: TRBV19; D: -; size: once; CDR3: CASSDRPNTEAFF; DNA: TGTGCCAGTAGCGACAGGCCGAACACTGAAGCTTTCTTT
J: TRBJ1-2; V: TRBV28; D: -; size: once; CDR3: CASSLRGWGGYTF; DNA: TGTGCCAGCAGTTTAAGGGGGTGGGGTGGCTACACCTTC
J: TRBJ2-1; V: TRBV9; D: TRBD2; size: -; CDR3: CASSVGGTSGIGEQFF; DNA: TGTGCCAGCAGCGTAGGGGGGACTAGCGGGATAGGTGAGCAGTTCTTC
J: TRBJ1-6; V: TRBV4-2; D: -; size: -; CDR3: CASSQEPRGLHF; DNA: TGTGCCAGCAGCCAAGAGCCAAGGGGTCTCCACTTT
J: TRBJ1-6; V: TRBV18; D: -; size: once; CDR3: CASSPGGDSSPLHF; DNA: TGTGCCAGCTCACCAGGAGGGGACTCGTCACCCCTCCACTTT
J: TRBJ2-3; V: TRBV30; D: -; size: -; CDR3: CAWSLADTQYF; DNA: TGTGCCTGGAGTCTAGCAGATACGCAGTATTTT
J: TRBJ2-2; V: TRBV4-2; D: -; size: -; CDR3: CASSQDRGKAKTGELFF; DNA: TGTGCCAGCAGCCAAGACAGGGGAAAGGCTAAGACCGGGGAGCTGTTTTTT
J: TRBJ2-1; V: TRBV5-1; D: -; size: once; CDR3: CASTSRGNEQFF; DNA: TGCGCCAGCACTTCCCGGGGGAATGAGCAGTTCTTC
J: TRBJ2-7; V: TRBV7-9; D: TRBD1; size: -; CDR3: CASSAQPGQNYEQYF; DNA: TGTGCCAGCAGCGCGCAACCGGGACAGAACTACGAGCAGTACTTC
J: TRBJ2-6; V: TRBV6-6; D: -; size: once; CDR3: CASSYIGVGANVLTF; DNA: TGTGCCAGCAGTTACATCGGGGTCGGGGCCAACGTCCTGACTTTC
J: TRBJ2-1; V: TRBV7-6; D: -; size: -; CDR3: CASSSLAEPYNEQFF; DNA: TGTGCCAGCAGCTCATTAGCGGAACCCTACAATGAGCAGTTCTTC
J: TRBJ1-5; V: TRBV11-2; D: -; size: -; CDR3: CASSLWGDQPQHF; DNA: TGTGCCAGCAGCTTATGGGGGGATCAGCCCCAGCATTTT
J: TRBJ2-1; V: TRBV28; D: TRBD2; size: -; CDR3: CASFSGSSYNEQFF; DNA: TGTGCCAGTTTTAGCGGGAGCTCCTACAATGAGCAGTTCTTC
J: TRBJ2-3; V: TRBV5-1; D: TRBD1; size: -; CDR3: CASSFGTASTDTQYF; DNA: TGCGCCAGCAGCTTTGGGACAGCTAGCACAGATACGCAGTATTTT
J: TRBJ2-7; V: TRBV2; D: TRBD1; size: -; CDR3: CASSGGQGSYEQYF; DNA: TGTGCCAGCAGTGGGGGACAGGGAAGCTACGAGCAGTACTTC
J: TRBJ2-5; V: TRBV2; D: TRBD2; size: -; CDR3: CASSVGTSAETQYF; DNA: TGTGCCAGCAGTGTGGGGACTAGCGCAGAGACCCAGTACTTC
J: TRBJ1-2; V: TRBV11-1; D: TRBD1; size: once; CDR3: CASSRDSEEVNGYTF; DNA: TGTGCCAGCAGCCGGGACAGCGAAGAGGTTAATGGCTACACCTTC
J: TRBJ1-1; V: TRBV6-5; D: TRBD1; size: -; CDR3: CASSSRTGGTEALF; DNA: TGTGCCAGCAGTTCAAGGACAGGGGGCACTGAAGCTCTCTTT
J: TRBJ2-7; V: TRBV28; D: -; size: -; CDR3: CATKDSSEQYF; DNA: TGTGCCACCAAAGACAGTTCCGAGCAGTACTTC
J: TRBJ2-5; V: TRBV18; D: -; size: once; CDR3: CASSTLSGGVGETQYF; DNA: TGTGCCAGCTCAACCCTGTCGGGGGGCGTTGGGGAGACCCAGTACTTC
J: TRBJ1-5; V: TRBV7-2; D: TRBD1; size: -; CDR3: CASSLALGTGAQPQHF; DNA: TGTGCCAGCAGCTTAGCGCTCGGGACAGGGGCTCAGCCCCAGCATTTT